The rows below give T cell receptor beta chains drawn from one sample of a study of T cell repertoires in cytomegalovirus infection. MiXCR was run by TCRdb on the reads, yielding one entry per CDR3 protein. The sample yields about 250,000 distinct CDR3 sequences, about 17% seen once. The sample was CD8+ T cells from PBMCs. The receptors originated from a human donor in good health (CMV status not recorded). Some clones in this sample may be carry-over from other donors' samples. The CDR3 runs from the conserved cysteine through the conserved F or W. The order of the fields is D gene, clone size, J gene, CDR3 length, V gene, CDR3 DNA, CDR3 protein. A D gene is named only where the DNA matches it firmly. Some rows have no size entry. The others give once, few or many, or a class for an expanded clone.

D: TRBD2; size: .; J: TRBJ2-2; length: 16; V: TRBV28; DNA: TGTGCCAGCAGCTTTACTAGCGGGCCTTACACCGGGGAGCTGTTTTTT; CDR3: CASSFTSGPYTGELFF
D: TRBD2; size: many; J: TRBJ2-7; length: 16; V: TRBV7-2; DNA: TGTGCCAGCAGCGCCCAGCTAGCGGGGGGAACCTACGAGCAGTACTTC; CDR3: CASSAQLAGGTYEQYF
D: TRBD1; size: many; J: TRBJ2-2; length: 16; V: TRBV19; DNA: TGTGCCAGTAGTTACAGGACAGGCCACGTAATCGGGGAGCTGTTTTTT; CDR3: CASSYRTGHVIGELFF
D: .; size: .; J: TRBJ1-5; length: 18; V: TRBV28; DNA: TGTGCCAGCAGTTTCCCCGCCCAAAATGAGAGGTTGGGTCAGCCCCAGCATTTT; CDR3: CASSFPAQNERLGQPQHF
D: TRBD1; size: .; J: TRBJ2-2; length: 15; V: TRBV20-1; DNA: TGCAGTGCTTCCACGCGGACAGGGATGACCGGGGAGCTGTTTTTT; CDR3: CSASTRTGMTGELFF
D: .; size: many; J: TRBJ1-2; length: 13; V: TRBV7-2; DNA: TGTGCCAGCAGCATATACTGGGGGTCTGGCTACACCTTC; CDR3: CASSIYWGSGYTF
D: TRBD2; size: many; J: TRBJ2-1; length: 15; V: TRBV7-9; DNA: TGTGCCAGCAGCTTAGGGGGACTAGCGGGCAATGAGCAGTTCTTC; CDR3: CASSLGGLAGNEQFF
D: .; size: .; J: TRBJ1-4; length: 13; V: TRBV20-1; DNA: TGCAGTGCCAGGGCAACAGCACGGGAAAAACTGTTTTTT; CDR3: CSARATAREKLFF
D: .; size: .; J: TRBJ1-1; length: 13; V: TRBV6-4; DNA: TGTGCCAGCAGTGACGGTGGGGCTACTGAAGCTTTCTTT; CDR3: CASSDGGATEAFF
D: .; size: .; J: TRBJ2-5; length: 14; V: TRBV5-1; DNA: TGCGCCAGCAGCTTAGGCCCCGGGGCAGAGACCCAGTACTTC; CDR3: CASSLGPGAETQYF
D: TRBD1; size: .; J: TRBJ2-1; length: 15; V: TRBV7-9; DNA: TGTGCCAGCAGCCCCCGGGACAGGGGGCCGTATGAGCAGTTCTTC; CDR3: CASSPRDRGPYEQFF
D: .; size: .; J: TRBJ1-4; length: 15; V: TRBV7-9; DNA: TGTGCCAGCAGCCAGACCTCAGGGACTAATGAAAAACTGTTTTTT; CDR3: CASSQTSGTNEKLFF
D: .; size: .; J: TRBJ2-5; length: 12; V: TRBV7-9; DNA: TGTGCCAGCAGCTTAGGGGGTAGGGCAGAAGACTTC; CDR3: CASSLGGRAEDF
D: .; size: once; J: TRBJ2-2; length: 14; V: TRBV19; DNA: TGTGCCAGTAGTGCTTTGGACCCTCCCGGGGAGCTGTTTTTT; CDR3: CASSALDPPGELFF
D: TRBD2; size: many; J: TRBJ2-5; length: 18; V: TRBV27; DNA: TGTGCCAGCAGTTTATATGCATGGACTAGCGGGGAACAAGAGACCCAGTACTTC; CDR3: CASSLYAWTSGEQETQYF
D: TRBD2; size: many; J: TRBJ2-2; length: 16; V: TRBV7-9; DNA: TGTGCCAGCAGCTTTTCCAGCGGGATGAACACCGGGGAGCTGTTTTTT; CDR3: CASSFSSGMNTGELFF
D: .; size: .; J: TRBJ1-1; length: 14; V: TRBV28; DNA: TGTGCCAGCAGTTTAAGGATCTCCCCCTATGAAGCTTTCTTT; CDR3: CASSLRISPYEAFF
D: TRBD2; size: few; J: TRBJ2-1; length: 14; V: TRBV12-5; DNA: TGTGCTAGTGGCCTAAGCGGGGGGGTCTTTCGTGAGTTCTTC; CDR3: CASGLSGGVFREFF
D: .; size: few; J: TRBJ2-7; length: 17; V: TRBV5-1; DNA: TGCGCCAGCAGCTTGGCCCTATCGACTAGTAGTGACTACGAGCAGTACTTC; CDR3: CASSLALSTSSDYEQYF
D: TRBD1; size: many; J: TRBJ1-2; length: 15; V: TRBV7-9; DNA: TGTGCCAGCAGCGCCGGGACAGGGGGTCACCATGGCTACACCTTC; CDR3: CASSAGTGGHHGYTF
D: .; size: .; J: TRBJ2-7; length: 15; V: TRBV20-1; DNA: TGCAGTGCTGAACTACAGGTACTGGACTCCTACGAGCAGTACTTC; CDR3: CSAELQVLDSYEQYF
D: TRBD2; size: .; J: TRBJ2-1; length: 17; V: TRBV10-3; DNA: TGTGCCATCAGTGAAGCTAGCGGGGGGGCCTCCTACAATGAGCAGTTCTTC; CDR3: CAISEASGGASYNEQFF
D: TRBD2; size: few; J: TRBJ2-1; length: 14; V: TRBV20-1; DNA: TGCAGTGCTCCGGGACTAGCGGGGATGCATGAGCAGTTCTTC; CDR3: CSAPGLAGMHEQFF
D: .; size: .; J: TRBJ1-5; length: 12; V: TRBV25-1; DNA: TGTGCCAGCAGGCCCAGGAATCAGCCCCAGCATTTT; CDR3: CASRPRNQPQHF
D: TRBD1; size: .; J: TRBJ2-5; length: 16; V: TRBV7-9; DNA: TGTGCCAGCAGCCCACCGGGACAGGGCCCCCAAGAGACCCAGTACTTC; CDR3: CASSPPGQGPQETQYF
D: TRBD1; size: many; J: TRBJ1-2; length: 14; V: TRBV28; DNA: TGTGCCAGCTGGACAGGGGATGGAGACTATGGCTACACCTTC; CDR3: CASWTGDGDYGYTF
D: TRBD1; size: .; J: TRBJ2-5; length: 16; V: TRBV7-4; DNA: TGTGCCAGCAGCCCCCGGGACAGGGAGTACCAAGAGACCCAGTACTTC; CDR3: CASSPRDREYQETQYF
D: .; size: many; J: TRBJ2-1; length: 14; V: TRBV7-6; DNA: TGTGCCAGCAGCCACCTTTTGTCCTACAATGAGCAGTTCTTC; CDR3: CASSHLLSYNEQFF
D: .; size: few; J: TRBJ1-1; length: 13; V: TRBV11-2; DNA: TGTGCCAGCAGCTTAGGACTGTATCCTGAAGCTTTCTTT; CDR3: CASSLGLYPEAFF
D: .; size: few; J: TRBJ2-7; length: 13; V: TRBV19; DNA: TGTGCCAGTAGTGCGGGGCAGACCTACGAGCAGTACTTC; CDR3: CASSAGQTYEQYF
D: .; size: few; J: TRBJ2-1; length: 12; V: TRBV11-2; DNA: TGTGCCAGCAGCTTGTCCGCCAATGAGCAGTTCTTC; CDR3: CASSLSANEQFF
D: TRBD1; size: .; J: TRBJ2-1; length: 14; V: TRBV28; DNA: TGTGCCAGTGGGACAGGGCCCGGATACAATGAGCAGTTCTTC; CDR3: CASGTGPGYNEQFF
D: .; size: many; J: TRBJ2-2; length: 15; V: TRBV7-8; DNA: TGTGCCAGCAGCTTCCTAAGACAGAACACCGGGGAGCTGTTTTTT; CDR3: CASSFLRQNTGELFF
D: TRBD2; size: many; J: TRBJ2-5; length: 19; V: TRBV7-2; DNA: TGTGCCAGCAGCTTAGATTTTCGACTAGCGGGGGCCCTAGCGGAGACCCAGTACTTC; CDR3: CASSLDFRLAGALAETQYF
D: TRBD2; size: many; J: TRBJ2-3; length: 16; V: TRBV4-3; DNA: TGCGCCAGCAGCCAGACTAGCGGGGGGGGCCTCAATACGCAGTATTTT; CDR3: CASSQTSGGGLNTQYF
D: .; size: once; J: TRBJ2-6; length: 16; V: TRBV15; DNA: TGTGCCACCAGCAGGACAGAGAACTCTGGGGCCAACGTCCTGACTTTC; CDR3: CATSRTENSGANVLTF
D: .; size: many; J: TRBJ2-1; length: 10; V: TRBV12-3/TRBV12-4; DNA: TGTGCCAGCAGTGGGGCAAAGCAGTTCTTC; CDR3: CASSGAKQFF
D: TRBD1; size: .; J: TRBJ2-7; length: 15; V: TRBV20-1; DNA: TGCAGTGCTAGAGATAATGACAGGGCCTCCTACGAGCAGTACTTC; CDR3: CSARDNDRASYEQYF
D: .; size: many; J: TRBJ2-1; length: 16; V: TRBV7-2; DNA: TGTGCCAGCTGGGGCTCCGGGGGCCCCTCCTACAATGAGCAGTTCTTC; CDR3: CASWGSGGPSYNEQFF
D: .; size: .; J: TRBJ2-2; length: 13; V: TRBV27; DNA: TGTGCCAGCAGCTGGGGGGAACTCGGGGAGCTGTTTTTT; CDR3: CASSWGELGELFF
D: .; size: many; J: TRBJ1-3; length: 17; V: TRBV7-2; DNA: TGTGCCAGCAGCTTACTAGCAGTGGCCACCTCCGGAAACACCATATATTTT; CDR3: CASSLLAVATSGNTIYF
D: .; size: many; J: TRBJ2-3; length: 10; V: TRBV28; DNA: TGTGCCATCCTGGCAGATACGCAGTATTTT; CDR3: CAILADTQYF
D: .; size: .; J: TRBJ2-1; length: 13; V: TRBV4-3; DNA: TGCGCCAGCAGCCAAGATCAGGGCTATGAGCAGTTCTTC; CDR3: CASSQDQGYEQFF
D: .; size: many; J: TRBJ2-3; length: 14; V: TRBV7-2; DNA: TGTGCCAGCAGCTTACGCCTAGACAGGGATACGCAGTATTTT; CDR3: CASSLRLDRDTQYF
D: TRBD1; size: .; J: TRBJ1-2; length: 15; V: TRBV28; DNA: TGTGCCAGCAGTTTCCCCGGGACAGGGGACTATGGCTACACCTTC; CDR3: CASSFPGTGDYGYTF
D: .; size: many; J: TRBJ1-1; length: 15; V: TRBV7-9; DNA: TGTGCCAGCATAGACAGTGGGGGGGTTTACACTGAAGCTTTCTTT; CDR3: CASIDSGGVYTEAFF
D: .; size: few; J: TRBJ2-1; length: 17; V: TRBV20-1; DNA: TGCAGTGCTAGAGACCCCGACGTAACAAGCTCCTACAATGAGCAGTTCTTC; CDR3: CSARDPDVTSSYNEQFF